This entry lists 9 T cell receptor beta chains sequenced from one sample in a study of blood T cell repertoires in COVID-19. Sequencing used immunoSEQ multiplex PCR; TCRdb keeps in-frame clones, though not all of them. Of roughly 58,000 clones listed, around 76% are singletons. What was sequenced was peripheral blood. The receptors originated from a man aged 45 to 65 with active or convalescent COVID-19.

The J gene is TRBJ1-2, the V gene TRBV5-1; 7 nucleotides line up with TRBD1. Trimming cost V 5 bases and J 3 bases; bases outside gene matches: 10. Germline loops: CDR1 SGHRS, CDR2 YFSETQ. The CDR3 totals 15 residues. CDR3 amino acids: CASRPRTGADYGYTF. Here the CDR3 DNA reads TGCGCCAGCAGGCCACGGACAGGAGCGGACTATGGCTACACCTTC.

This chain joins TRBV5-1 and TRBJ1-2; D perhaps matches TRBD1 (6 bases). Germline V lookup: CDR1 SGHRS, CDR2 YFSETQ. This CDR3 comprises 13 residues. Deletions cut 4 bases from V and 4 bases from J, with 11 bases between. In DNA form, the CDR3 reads TGCGCCAGCAGCATGGGACAAATCTATGGCTACACCTTC. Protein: CASSMGQIYGYTF.

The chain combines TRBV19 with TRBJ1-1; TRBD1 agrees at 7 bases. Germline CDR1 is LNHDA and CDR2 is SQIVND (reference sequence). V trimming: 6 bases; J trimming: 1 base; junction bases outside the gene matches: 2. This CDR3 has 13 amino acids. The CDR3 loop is CASSRQGNTEAFF. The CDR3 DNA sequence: TGTGCCAGTAGCCGACAGGGGAACACTGAAGCTTTCTTT. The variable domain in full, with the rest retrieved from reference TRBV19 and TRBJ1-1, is DGGITQSPKYLFRKEGQNVTLSCEQNLNHDAMYWYRQDPGQGLRLIYYSQIVNDFQKGDIAEGYSVSREKKESFPLTVTSAQKNPTAFYLCASSRQGNTEAFFGQGTRLTVV.

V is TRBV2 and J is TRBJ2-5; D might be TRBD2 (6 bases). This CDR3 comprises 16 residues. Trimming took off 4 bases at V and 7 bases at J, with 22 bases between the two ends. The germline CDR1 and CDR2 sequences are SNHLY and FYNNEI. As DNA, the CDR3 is TGTGCCAGCAGTGGGGGGGTAAACAGATATACAGGGACCCAGTACTTC. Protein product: CASSGGVNRYTGTQYF.

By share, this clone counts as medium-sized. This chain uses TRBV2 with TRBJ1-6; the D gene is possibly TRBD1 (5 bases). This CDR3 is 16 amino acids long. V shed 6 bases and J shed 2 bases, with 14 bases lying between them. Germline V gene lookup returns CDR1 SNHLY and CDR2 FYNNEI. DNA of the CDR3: TGTGCCAGCAGCGTCGAGGGGAGGACCTATAATTCACCCCTCCACTTT. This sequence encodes CASSVEGRTYNSPLHF.

The CDR3 sequence is CASSFNRVGYTF. As DNA, the CDR3 is TGTGCCAGCAGCTTCAATCGCGTTGGCTACACCTTC. This chain links TRBV7-8 with TRBJ1-2; D remains ambiguous. The CDR3 has 12 amino acids. Germline values: CDR1 SGHVS, CDR2 FQNEAQ. V lost 3 bases, J lost 7 bases, and 9 bases lay in between.

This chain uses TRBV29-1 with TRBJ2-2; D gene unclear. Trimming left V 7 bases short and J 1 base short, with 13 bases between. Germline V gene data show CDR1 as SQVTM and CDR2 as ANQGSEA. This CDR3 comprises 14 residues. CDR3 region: CSAKIGGNTGELFF. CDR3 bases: TGCAGCGCCAAAATTGGCGGGAACACCGGGGAGCTGTTTTTT.

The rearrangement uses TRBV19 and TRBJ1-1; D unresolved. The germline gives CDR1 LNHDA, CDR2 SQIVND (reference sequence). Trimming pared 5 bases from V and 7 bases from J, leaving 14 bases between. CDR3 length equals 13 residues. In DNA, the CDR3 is TGTGCCAGTAGTCCCGGGTGGGGAGATGAAGCTTTCTTT. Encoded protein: CASSPGWGDEAFF.

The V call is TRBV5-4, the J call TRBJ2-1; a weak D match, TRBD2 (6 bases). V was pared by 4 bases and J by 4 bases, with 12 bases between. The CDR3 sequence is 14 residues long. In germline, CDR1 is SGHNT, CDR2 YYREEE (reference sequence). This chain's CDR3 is CASSGSGPYNEQFF. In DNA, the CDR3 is TGTGCCAGCAGCGGTAGCGGACCTTACAATGAGCAGTTCTTC.